This T cell receptor beta chain emerged from a study of T cells after yellow fever vaccination. Looked up from germline, CDR1 is SNHLY and CDR2 is FYNNEI. CDR3 length: 13 residues. With 7 bases removed from V and 6 bases from J, the gap between germline ends came to 15 bases. TCRdb recomputed calls from the 5' RACE reads with MiXCR, one row per CDR3 protein. The table lists some 240,000 distinct CDR3 sequences, around 5.2% of them singletons. The V call is TRBV2, the J call TRBJ1-1; weak D call: TRBD1 (6 bases). This clonotype was sampled from a man younger than 35 who received the YFV17D yellow fever vaccine. Sequenced here: CD4+ T cells sorted from PBMCs, sampled on the day of the yellow fever booster vaccination. CDR3 sequence: CASTLGEGAEAFF. The DNA of the CDR3 is TGTGCCAGCACCCTCGGGGAGGGGGCTGAAGCTTTCTTT.